These 31 T cell receptor beta chains share one sample of origin, sequenced in a study of blood T cell repertoires in COVID-19. Profiled with immunoSEQ multiplex PCR; TCRdb holds only in-frame clones, not every one. The repertoire consists of around 150,000 clones, with about 78% occurring once and the leading ten covering 10% to 11%. Sample: peripheral blood. The receptors were sampled from a man between 60 and 70 years old who had recovered from COVID-19.

The V call is TRBV28, the J call TRBJ1-2; the match to TRBD1 covers 7 bases. With 6 bases clipped from V and 2 bases from J, the junction kept 6 bases outside the gene matches. CDR3 length equals 14 residues. Germline lookup yields CDR1 MDHEN and CDR2 SYDVKM. The CDR3 is CASSPGDRNYGYTF. CDR3 DNA sequence: TGTGCCAGCAGCCCCGGGGACAGAAACTATGGCTACACCTTC.

V is TRBV4-3 and J is TRBJ2-1, with 12 bases that match TRBD2. The trim removed 4 bases at V and 7 bases at J, leaving 5 bases unmatched. Germline assignment: CDR1 LGHNA and CDR2 YSLEER. This CDR3 has 15 amino acids. Here the CDR3 DNA reads TGCGCCAGCAGCCGCCGAACTAGCGGGAGGAATGAGCAGTTCTTC. Residues: CASSRRTSGRNEQFF.

The CDR3 bases are TGTGCCAGCAGATCCGGGGGGGGCTCTGGAAACACCATATATTTT. It yields the protein CASRSGGGSGNTIYF. V usage is TRBV2 and J usage is TRBJ1-3; tentative D call: TRBD1 (5 bases). In germline, CDR1 is SNHLY, CDR2 FYNNEI. The CDR3 extends over 15 amino acids. V lost 6 bases and J 0 bases, leaving 12 bases between the germline ends.

This clone was detected once. The genes are TRBV10-3 and TRBJ2-6; D gene uncertain. Looked up from germline, CDR1 is ENHRY and CDR2 is SYGVKD. Trimming pared 4 bases from V and 0 bases from J, leaving 7 bases between. This CDR3 is built from 15 residues. CDR3 loop: CAISGENSGANVLTF. The CDR3 coding sequence is TGTGCCATCAGTGGAGAGAACTCTGGGGCCAACGTCCTGACTTTC.

The sample holds one count of this clone. The rearrangement links TRBV15 to TRBJ2-1; 7 bases are a match to TRBD1. CDR1 LNHNV and CDR2 YYDKDF come from the germline V gene (reference sequence). V shed 4 bases and J 6 bases; nucleotides not matched to a gene: 9. The length of the CDR3 is 15 residues. CDR3 residues: CATSTRQGPINEQFF. The CDR3 DNA is TGTGCCACCAGCACTAGACAGGGCCCCATCAATGAGCAGTTCTTC. The entire variable domain, with the rest obtained from reference TRBV15 and TRBJ2-1, is as follows: DAMVIQNPRYQVTQFGKPVTLSCSQTLNHNVMYWYQQKSSQAPKLLFHYYDKDFNNEADTPDNFQSRRPNTSFCFLDIRSPGLGDTAMYLCATSTRQGPINEQFFGPGTRLTVL.

The DNA for the CDR3 is TGTGCCAGCAGAGCCTTACAGGGTGGCAATCAGCCCCAGCATTTT. This codes for CASRALQGGNQPQHF. This chain connects TRBV6-5 to TRBJ1-5; perhaps TRBD1 as D (6 bases). Deletions cut 6 bases from V and 2 bases from J, with 14 bases between. Germline loops: CDR1 MNHEY, CDR2 SVGAGI. The CDR3 has 15 amino acids.

The chain carries TRBV27 and TRBJ2-1; 9 bases line up with TRBD2. The CDR3 totals 16 residues. Germline values: CDR1 MNHEY, CDR2 SMNVEV (reference sequence). The V segment lost 6 bases and the J segment 2 bases; nucleotides outside the gene matches: 8. The CDR3 sequence: CASRNRAGGAYNEQFF. The CDR3 coding sequence is TGTGCCAGCAGAAACCGAGCGGGAGGTGCCTACAATGAGCAGTTCTTC.

The J gene is TRBJ1-3, the V gene TRBV6-2 or TRBV6-3; D is undetermined. Germline V gene data show CDR1 as MNHEY and CDR2 as SVGEGT. CDR3 length: 15 amino acids. The V end was cut by 5 bases, the J end by 0 bases, with 11 bases between. The CDR3 spells CASSLKMSSGNTIYF. In DNA, the CDR3 is TGTGCCAGCAGTCTAAAAATGAGCTCTGGAAACACCATATATTTT.

This rearrangement joins TRBV6-5 to TRBJ1-1; TRBD1 is a possible D gene (5 bases). The CDR3 covers 14 residues. The germline gives CDR1 MNHEY, CDR2 SVGAGI. Between the trimmed V and J ends, which lost 4 bases and 6 bases, there was a span of 15 bases. The CDR3 DNA follows: TGTGCCAGCAGTTCAGGCGGGGGGACCCCTGAAGCTTTCTTT. It yields the protein CASSSGGGTPEAFF.

The genes are TRBV19 and TRBJ2-4; 11 bases are shared with TRBD1. After removal of 8 bases from V and 8 bases from J, the junction contained 5 bases not matched to a gene. The CDR3 consists of 13 residues. Germline CDR1 reads LNHDA; CDR2 reads SQIVND (reference sequence). CDR3 protein: CASRGQGADIQYF. CDR3 nucleotide sequence: TGTGCCAGTCGAGGACAGGGGGCAGACATTCAGTACTTC. The whole variable domain, filled in from reference TRBV19 and TRBJ2-4, reads DGGITQSPKYLFRKEGQNVTLSCEQNLNHDAMYWYRQDPGQGLRLIYYSQIVNDFQKGDIAEGYSVSREKKESFPLTVTSAQKNPTAFYLCASRGQGADIQYFGAGTRLSVL.

This chain links TRBV3-1 (or the pseudogene TRBV3-2) with TRBJ1-1; D may be TRBD1 (6 bases). The germline V and J ends were trimmed by 3 bases and 8 bases, with 10 bases remaining between them. The germline CDR1 and CDR2 sequences are LGHDT and YNNKEL (reference sequence). The CDR3 consists of 12 residues. CDR3 DNA sequence: TGTGCCAGCAGCCAGGGGGCTTTGGAAGCTTTCTTT. Its translation is CASSQGALEAFF.

This clone was counted a few times. This chain uses TRBV28 with TRBJ2-7; D is possibly TRBD2 (6 bases). The V gene's germline CDR1 is MDHEN and CDR2 SYDVKM. This CDR3 is 16 amino acids long. Trimming stripped 5 bases from V and 5 bases from J, with 22 bases between. For the CDR3, the DNA is TGTGCCAGCAGTGACACCGGGACTCCCAGCAGACACGAGCAGTACTTC. Translation: CASSDTGTPSRHEQYF.

The chain couples TRBV19 to TRBJ1-4, with TRBD1 matching over 8 bases. The trim removed 5 bases at V and 5 bases at J, leaving 4 bases unmatched. Germline CDR1 reads LNHDA; CDR2 reads SQIVND (reference sequence). CDR3 size: 14 residues. As DNA, the CDR3 is TGTGCCAGTAGTTCCCGGACAGGGAATGAAAAACTGTTTTTT. Encoded protein: CASSSRTGNEKLFF.

The chain recombines TRBV7-8 with TRBJ1-2; perhaps TRBD1 as D (6 bases). CDR3 size: 17 residues. CDR1 and CDR2 from the germline V gene are SGHVS and FQNEAQ. Deletions cut 5 bases from V and 4 bases from J, with 23 bases between. Here the CDR3 reads CASSPTGGRVPSYGYTF. The DNA of the CDR3 is TGTGCCAGCAGCCCGACAGGCGGCAGGGTTCCCTCCTATGGCTACACCTTC.

The V call is TRBV11-3, the J call TRBJ2-1; 7 nucleotides line up with TRBD1. The CDR3 extends over 13 amino acids. Trimming cost V 4 bases and J 8 bases; bases outside gene matches: 5. CDR1 and CDR2 from the germline V gene are SGHNT and YENEEA. CDR3 sequence reads: CASSSRDRHEQFF. In DNA form, the CDR3 reads TGTGCCAGCAGCTCACGGGACAGACATGAGCAGTTCTTC.

The rearrangement uses TRBV6-4 and TRBJ1-3; tentative D call: TRBD1 (6 bases). The germline gives CDR1 MRHNA, CDR2 SNTAGT. Trimming pared 0 bases from V and 4 bases from J, leaving 13 bases between. The CDR3 extends over 16 amino acids. Written as DNA, the CDR3 is TGTGCCAGCAGTGACTCCCACAGGGTCTTCGGAAACACCATATATTTT. This encodes CASSDSHRVFGNTIYF.

This chain uses TRBV7-8 with TRBJ1-1; 10 bases line up with TRBD1. This CDR3 is 14 amino acids long. In germline, CDR1 is SGHVS, CDR2 FQNEAQ. With 4 bases clipped from V and 10 bases from J, the junction kept 9 bases outside the gene matches. The CDR3 DNA sequence: TGTGCCAGCAGCTACCTGACAGGGGGCCAGGGAGCTTTCTTT. It specifies CASSYLTGGQGAFF.

This clone was seen a few times. The V gene is TRBV27, the J gene TRBJ1-6; 7 positions agree with TRBD1. The CDR3 has 14 amino acids. The ends lost 6 bases at V and 5 bases at J; junction bases unmatched: 4. CDR1 and CDR2 from the germline V gene are MNHEY and SMNVEV (reference sequence). CDR3 nucleotide sequence: TGTGCCAGCAGCTCCGGGACAGATAATTCACCCCTCCACTTT. Its translation: CASSSGTDNSPLHF.

The gene calls are TRBV5-1 and TRBJ2-3; D ambiguous. The CDR3 totals 13 residues. V was pared by 2 bases and J by 0 bases, with 4 bases between. CDR1 and CDR2 from the germline V gene are SGHRS and YFSETQ. Here the CDR3 DNA reads TGCGCCAGCAGCTTATCTAGCACAGATACGCAGTATTTT. This translates into CASSLSSTDTQYF.

The chain uses TRBV6-5 and TRBJ1-1, with 7 bases lining up with TRBD1. The germline V gene encodes CDR1 MNHEY and CDR2 SVGAGI. V gave up 4 bases and J gave up 5 bases; unmatched junction bases: 7. The length of the CDR3 is 14 residues. CDR3 in amino acids: CASSFDREGTEAFF. For the CDR3, the DNA is TGTGCCAGCAGTTTTGACAGGGAAGGGACTGAAGCTTTCTTT.

This clone was observed a single time. The V gene is TRBV29-1, the J gene TRBJ2-7, with 8 bases lining up with TRBD1. Germline values: CDR1 SQVTM, CDR2 ANQGSEA. Trimming cost V 7 bases and J 0 bases; bases outside gene matches: 5. This CDR3 spans 13 amino acids. CDR3 in amino acids: CSGRTGLSYEQYF. Written as DNA, the CDR3 is TGCAGCGGGAGGACAGGGCTCTCCTACGAGCAGTACTTC.

The V and J genes are TRBV4-3 and TRBJ2-2, with D unclear. The CDR3 covers 16 residues. V gave up 0 bases and J gave up 4 bases, with 12 bases separating them. Germline CDR1 LGHNA, CDR2 YSLEER. CDR3 sequence (DNA): TGCGCCAGCAGCCAAGATTGGGTCGACTCCACCGGGGAGCTGTTTTTT. Encoded protein: CASSQDWVDSTGELFF.

The gene calls are TRBV28 and TRBJ2-7; 12 bases agree with TRBD2. Losses at the gene ends were 1 base for V and 12 bases for J; bases not matched to a gene: 10. Germline V gene sequence: CDR1 MDHEN, CDR2 SYDVKM. This CDR3 has 15 amino acids. Here the CDR3 DNA reads TGTGCCAGCAGTTTATTAGTGACTAGCGGGAGCCCTTGGTACTTC. Translation gives CASSLLVTSGSPWYF.

The chain is built from TRBV19 and TRBJ1-1, with 8 bases that match TRBD1. The CDR3 consists of 13 residues. Germline trimming cut 4 bases from V and 6 bases from J; bases unmatched to any gene: 4. The V gene's germline CDR1 is LNHDA and CDR2 SQIVND (reference sequence). CDR3 amino acids: CASSKDREAEAFF. Written as DNA, the CDR3 is TGTGCCAGTAGTAAGGACAGGGAAGCTGAAGCTTTCTTT.

This clone was counted a few times. The chain employs TRBV2 and TRBJ2-5; 7 nucleotides align to TRBD2. V was clipped by 6 bases and J by 1 base; unmatched bases: 8. CDR3 length: 15 amino acids. Germline values: CDR1 SNHLY, CDR2 FYNNEI. The CDR3 coding sequence is TGTGCCAGCAGGGCTCCGCCTAGCGGCCAAGAGACCCAGTACTTC. It encodes CASRAPPSGQETQYF.

The chain is built from TRBV4-2 and TRBJ2-5, with 9 bases aligning to TRBD2. In germline, CDR1 is LGHNA, CDR2 YNFKEQ. Trimming at V came to 0 bases and at J to 5 bases, leaving 7 bases not matched to a gene. The CDR3 runs 16 residues. CDR3 sequence (DNA): TGTGCCAGCAGCCAAGATGGGGCTAGCGGGACGGAGACCCAGTACTTC. The encoded protein is CASSQDGASGTETQYF.

The chain recombines TRBV27 with TRBJ1-1; the match to TRBD1 covers 7 bases. This CDR3 spans 14 amino acids. The germline CDR1 and CDR2 sequences are MNHEY and SMNVEV (reference sequence). V trimming: 5 bases; J trimming: 3 bases; junction bases outside the gene matches: 6. The CDR3 DNA sequence: TGTGCCAGCAGTCGCTCCAGGGGGGACACTGAAGCTTTCTTT. Amino acid sequence: CASSRSRGDTEAFF.

The V call is TRBV19, the J call TRBJ2-7; 10 bases align to TRBD2. The germline V gene encodes CDR1 LNHDA and CDR2 SQIVND (reference sequence). The junction had 7 bases not matched to a gene; V was cut back by 5 bases and J by 3 bases. This CDR3 has 15 amino acids. DNA of the CDR3: TGTGCCAGTAGTCTTTGGGCTAGCGGGGGCTACGAGCAGTACTTC. Protein: CASSLWASGGYEQYF.

The CDR3 DNA sequence: TGTGCCAGCAGCCGGACTAGCGGAACCCACAATGAGCAGTTCTTC. As protein: CASSRTSGTHNEQFF. The genes are TRBV7-2 and TRBJ2-1; TRBD2 matches at 10 bases. From germline, CDR1 is SGHTA and CDR2 FQGNSA. The J segment lost 5 bases and the V segment lost 5 bases, leaving 6 bases of the junction unmatched. This CDR3 contains 15 residues.

The genes are TRBV5-1 and TRBJ2-2, with 7 bases lining up with TRBD1. Trimming at V came to 6 bases and at J to 0 bases, leaving 8 bases not matched to a gene. Germline CDR1 SGHRS, CDR2 YFSETQ. The CDR3 runs to 16 residues. The CDR3 spells CASTYSGTANTGELFF. The CDR3 DNA is TGCGCCAGCACCTATTCCGGGACAGCGAACACCGGGGAGCTGTTTTTT.

This clone was picked up many times. In the same sample, other DNA sequences code for this CDR3. The chain joins TRBV28 to TRBJ1-2; 7 bases line up with TRBD1. V lost 3 bases to trimming and J lost 2 bases; unmatched junction nucleotides: 0. The CDR3 contains 13 residues. Germline-derived CDR1 and CDR2 are MDHEN and SYDVKM. CDR3 loop: CASSLTGNYGYTF. The CDR3 DNA is TGTGCCAGCAGTTTGACAGGGAACTATGGCTACACCTTC.